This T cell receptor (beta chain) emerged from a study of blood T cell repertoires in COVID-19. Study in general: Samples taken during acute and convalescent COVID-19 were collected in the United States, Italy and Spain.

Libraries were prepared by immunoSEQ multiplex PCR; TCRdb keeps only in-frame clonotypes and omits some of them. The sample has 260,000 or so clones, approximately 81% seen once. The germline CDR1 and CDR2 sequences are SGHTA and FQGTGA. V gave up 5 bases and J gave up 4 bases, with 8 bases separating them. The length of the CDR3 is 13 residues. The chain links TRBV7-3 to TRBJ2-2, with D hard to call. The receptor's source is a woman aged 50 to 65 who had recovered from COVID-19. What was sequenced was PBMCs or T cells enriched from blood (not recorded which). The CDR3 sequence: CASSPGPTGELFF. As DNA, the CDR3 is TGTGCCAGCAGCCCAGGCCCCACCGGGGAGCTGTTTTTT. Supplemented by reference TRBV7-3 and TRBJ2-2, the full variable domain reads GAGVSQTPSNKVTEKGKYVELRCDPISGHTALYWYRQSLGQGPEFLIYFQGTGAADDSGLPNDRFFAVRPEGSVSTLKIQRTERGDSAVYLCASSPGPTGELFFGEGSRLTVL.